The clone carrying this T cell receptor beta chain has just a few counts. The sample originates from a study of T cells after yellow fever vaccination. Germline V gene lookup returns CDR1 SGHRS and CDR2 YFSETQ. After removal of 7 bases from V and 6 bases from J, the junction contained 10 bases not matched to a gene. CDR3 length equals 15 residues. TCRdb fed the 5' RACE reads into MiXCR, producing one record per CDR3 protein. Of more than 95,000 distinct CDR3 sequences in the sample, under 8.5% were seen once. This chain connects TRBV5-1 to TRBJ2-1, with 10 bases aligning to TRBD2. This TCR came from a man aged 18 to 35 who received the YFV17D yellow fever vaccine. This material consisted of CD4+ T cells sorted from PBMCs, taken less than 11 days after the first yellow fever vaccination. CDR3 loop: CASASGLASGNEQFF. The CDR3 nucleotides are TGCGCCAGCGCTTCGGGACTAGCGTCGGGCAATGAGCAGTTCTTC.